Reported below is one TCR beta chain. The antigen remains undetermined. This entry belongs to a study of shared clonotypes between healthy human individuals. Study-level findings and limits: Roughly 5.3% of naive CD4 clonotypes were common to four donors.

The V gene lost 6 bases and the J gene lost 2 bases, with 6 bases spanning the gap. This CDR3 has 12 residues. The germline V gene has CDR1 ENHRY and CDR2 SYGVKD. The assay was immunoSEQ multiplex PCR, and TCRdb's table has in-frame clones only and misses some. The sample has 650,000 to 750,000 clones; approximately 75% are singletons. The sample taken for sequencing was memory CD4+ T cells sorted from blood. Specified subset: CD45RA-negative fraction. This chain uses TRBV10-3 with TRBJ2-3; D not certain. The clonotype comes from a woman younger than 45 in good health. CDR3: CAISRTTDTQYF. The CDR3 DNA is TGTGCCATCAGCCGGACCACAGATACGCAGTATTTT.